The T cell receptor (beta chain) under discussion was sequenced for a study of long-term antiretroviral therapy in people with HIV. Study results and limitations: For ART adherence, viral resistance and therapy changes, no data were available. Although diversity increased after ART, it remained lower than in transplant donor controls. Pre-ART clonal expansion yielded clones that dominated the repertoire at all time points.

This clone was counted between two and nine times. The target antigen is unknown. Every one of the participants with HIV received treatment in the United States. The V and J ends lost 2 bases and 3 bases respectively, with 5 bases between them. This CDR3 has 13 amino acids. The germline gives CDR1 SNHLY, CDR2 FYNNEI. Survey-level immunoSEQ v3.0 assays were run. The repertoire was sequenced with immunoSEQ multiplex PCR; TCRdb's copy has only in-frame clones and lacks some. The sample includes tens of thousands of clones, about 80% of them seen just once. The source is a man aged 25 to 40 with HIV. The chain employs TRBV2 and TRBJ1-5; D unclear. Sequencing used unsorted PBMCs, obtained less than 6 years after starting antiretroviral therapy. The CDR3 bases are TGTGCCAGCAGTGAAAACGACAATCAGCCCCAGCATTTT. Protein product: CASSENDNQPQHF.